The text below deals with one T cell receptor beta chain. This CDR3 comprises 14 residues. J lost 9 bases, V lost 6 bases, and 8 bases had no gene match. The germline gives CDR1 SNHLY, CDR2 FYNNEI. The method was immunoSEQ multiplex PCR; TCRdb's version includes in-frame clones alone and lacks a portion of them. The sample lists about 680,000 clones, more than 80% seen once, with approximately 1.5% in the top ten. The data belong to a study of Ad26.COV2.S vaccination and SARS-CoV-2 variants. Noted treatment: over 15 received Ad26.COV2.S at low or high dose, single or two shots; five or six received placebo; per-sample allocation not given. Following the first vaccine or placebo injection, samples were taken on day 63. It was Wuhan-strain SARS-CoV-2 spike that the Ad26 vaccine vector expressed.

The sequencing used peripheral blood, collected in a trial of Ad26.COV2.S vaccine versus placebo. The rearrangement joins TRBV2 to TRBJ1-6, with TRBD1 identical over 7 bases. The clonotype was recovered from a person between 18 and 59 years old who received the Ad26.COV2.S COVID-19 vaccine or a placebo. CDR3 DNA: TGTGCCAGCAGGATGGGACAGCCTCCTTCACCCCTCCACTTT. It encodes CASRMGQPPSPLHF. Using reference TRBV2 and TRBJ1-6 for the parts outside the CDR3, the full variable domain is EPEVTQTPSHQVTQMGQEVILRCVPISNHLYFYWYRQILGQKVEFLVSFYNNEISEKSEIFDDQFSVERPDGSNFTLKIRSTKLEDSAMYFCASRMGQPPSPLHFGNGTRLTVT.